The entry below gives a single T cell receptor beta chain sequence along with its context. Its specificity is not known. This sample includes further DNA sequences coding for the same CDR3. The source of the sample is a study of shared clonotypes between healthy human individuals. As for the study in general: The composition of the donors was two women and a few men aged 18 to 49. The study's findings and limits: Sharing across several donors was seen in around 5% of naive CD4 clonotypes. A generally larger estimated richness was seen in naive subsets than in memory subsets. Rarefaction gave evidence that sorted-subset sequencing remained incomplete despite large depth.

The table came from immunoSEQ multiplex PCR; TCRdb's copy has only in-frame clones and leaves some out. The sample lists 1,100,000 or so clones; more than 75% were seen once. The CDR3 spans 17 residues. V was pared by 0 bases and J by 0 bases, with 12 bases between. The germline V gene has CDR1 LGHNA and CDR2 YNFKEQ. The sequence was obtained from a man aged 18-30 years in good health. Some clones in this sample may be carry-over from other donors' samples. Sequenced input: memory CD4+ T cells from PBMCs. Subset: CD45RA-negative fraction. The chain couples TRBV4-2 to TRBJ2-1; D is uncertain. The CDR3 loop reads CASSQDSGGSSYNEQFF. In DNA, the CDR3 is TGTGCCAGCAGCCAAGACTCGGGCGGTAGCTCCTACAATGAGCAGTTCTTC.